This T cell receptor beta chain came from a study of T cell repertoires in cytomegalovirus infection. Overall study results and limits: CMV carriers having the relevant HLA were flagged by cumulative public TCR beta family frequency.

Using its own MiXCR run on the reads, TCRdb lists one record per CDR3 protein. The sample lists some 310,000 distinct CDR3 sequences, just under 25% occurring once. This clonotype was found a few times. Its antigen is unidentified. The sample consisted of cultured PBMCs, taken from culture after CMV antigen stimulation. The source of this sequence is a human donor in good health (CMV status not recorded). Some clones in this sample may be carry-over from other donors' samples.

CDR3 residues: CAISESEGVGGSPLHF. CDR3 nucleotides: TGTGCCATCAGTGAGTCGGAGGGCGTCGGGGGATCACCCCTCCACTTT. The V gene is TRBV10-3, the J gene TRBJ1-6; D possibly corresponds to TRBD1 (5 bases). CDR1 is ENHRY and CDR2 is SYGVKD in the germline V gene. V lost 0 bases, J lost 10 bases, and 16 bases lay in between. The CDR3 loop spans 16 amino acids.